The T cell receptor (beta chain) described here comes from a study of OX40 agonist ivuxolimab in advanced cancers. Trimming removed 6 bases from V and 2 bases from J, with 16 bases in between. In germline, CDR1 is LNHDA, CDR2 SQIVND (reference sequence). There are 15 residues in the CDR3. Sequenced by immunoSEQ multiplex PCR; TCRdb stores in-frame clones only, minus some. Of 75,000 to 95,000 clones listed, roughly 90% were seen once; the top ten hold about 2.3%. The sequence derives from an adult with an advanced solid tumor such as melanoma, head and neck, liver or kidney cancer. Sample: CD4+ or CD8+ T cells sorted from blood, taken in a trial of the OX40 agonist ivuxolimab. This chain connects TRBV19 to TRBJ1-2, with D perhaps TRBD1 (5 bases). The CDR3 DNA sequence: TGTGCCAGTAGCCGGACGACAGAAGGGAACTATGGCTACACCTTC. Protein: CASSRTTEGNYGYTF. Variable domain in full (rest from reference TRBV19 and TRBJ1-2): DGGITQSPKYLFRKEGQNVTLSCEQNLNHDAMYWYRQDPGQGLRLIYYSQIVNDFQKGDIAEGYSVSREKKESFPLTVTSAQKNPTAFYLCASSRTTEGNYGYTFGSGTRLTVV.